The T cell receptor beta chain under discussion was sequenced for a study of identical twins. One entry per CDR3 protein, called by TCRdb with MiXCR from the 5' RACE reads. The sample has roughly 240,000 distinct CDR3 sequences; roughly 7% are singletons. This CDR3 spans 16 amino acids. V was cut by 1 base and J by 2 bases, with 14 bases left in between. Germline loops: CDR1 MGHRA, CDR2 YSYEKL. There are many counts of this clonotype. Each donor (without exception) was a healthy Caucasian. Separately, the same data were catalogued under a study of yellow fever vaccine responses in identical twins.

The sequenced sample was memory (CD45RO+) T cells sorted from blood. The sequence came from a young woman in good health. This chain uses TRBV4-1 with TRBJ1-2; D is possibly TRBD1 (6 bases). CDR3 protein: CASSQVAGATNYGYTF. The DNA of the CDR3 is TGCGCCAGCAGCCAAGTAGCGGGGGCGACCAACTATGGCTACACCTTC.